The TCR beta chain described here comes from a study of cytomegalovirus exposure and HLA in healthy donors. Study outcomes and limitations: Near-uniform donor sequencing depth was presumed by presence/absence analyses.

This CDR3 contains 17 residues. V trimming: 3 bases; J trimming: 7 bases; junction bases outside the gene matches: 11. Germline CDR1 is MGHRA and CDR2 is YSYEKL. PCR used 60 Vbeta primers and 13 Jbeta primers. As processed by the authors: About 80 million unique TCR beta chains, 10 million to 13 million of them shared, were counted by a later analysis. The table came from immunoSEQ multiplex PCR; TCRdb's copy has only in-frame clones and leaves some out. That table supplies the V and J calls and clone size; D and trimming were determined from the DNA. The repertoire consists of approximately 240,000 clones, with around 80% occurring once and the leading ten covering 2.5% to 3.5%. Regarding this clone: Its antigen is currently unknown.

The source of this sequence is a woman in her sixties or seventies in good health and CMV-seropositive. Sequenced: PBMCs. The rearrangement links TRBV4-1 to TRBJ2-3; 12 bases match TRBD2. DNA for the CDR3: TGCGCCAGCAGCCAGAGAGGGCTAGCGGGAGGGCCGAATACGCAGTATTTT. It encodes CASSQRGLAGGPNTQYF.